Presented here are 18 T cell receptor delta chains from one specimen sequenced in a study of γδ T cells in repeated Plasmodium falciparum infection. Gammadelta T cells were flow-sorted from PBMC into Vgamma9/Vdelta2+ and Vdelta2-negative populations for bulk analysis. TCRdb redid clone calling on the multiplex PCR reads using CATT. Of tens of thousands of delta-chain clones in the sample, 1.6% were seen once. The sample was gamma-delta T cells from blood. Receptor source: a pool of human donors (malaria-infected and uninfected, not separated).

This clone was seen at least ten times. CDR3 in amino acids: CACDKVLGDRTNTDKLIF. CDR3 nucleotide sequence: TGTGCCTGTGACAAGGTACTGGGGGATAGGACGAACACCGATAAACTCATCTTT. J is TRDJ1 and V is TRDV2; 11 bases line up with TRDD3. The J segment lost 0 bases and the V segment lost 2 bases, leaving 10 bases of the junction unmatched. The CDR3 is 18 residues long. Germline CDR1 GEAIGNYY, CDR2 EKD.

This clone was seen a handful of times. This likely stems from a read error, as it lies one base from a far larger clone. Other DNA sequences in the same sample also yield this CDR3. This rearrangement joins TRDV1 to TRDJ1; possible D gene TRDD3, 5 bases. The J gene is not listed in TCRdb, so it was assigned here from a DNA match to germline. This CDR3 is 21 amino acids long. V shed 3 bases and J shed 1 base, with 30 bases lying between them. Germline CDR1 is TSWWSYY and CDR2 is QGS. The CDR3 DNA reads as TGTGCTCTTGGGGAGCTCAAGCGGACGGGTCACCATCAATGGGGCACCGATAAACTCATCTTT. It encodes CALGELKRTGHHQWGTDKLIF.

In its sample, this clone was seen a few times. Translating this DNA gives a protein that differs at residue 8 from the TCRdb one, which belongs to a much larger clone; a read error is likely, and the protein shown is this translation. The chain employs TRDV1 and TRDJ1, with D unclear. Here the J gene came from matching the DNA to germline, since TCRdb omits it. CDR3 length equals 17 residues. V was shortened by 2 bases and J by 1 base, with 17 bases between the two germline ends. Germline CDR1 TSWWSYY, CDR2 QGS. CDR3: CALGETGILLCTDKLIF. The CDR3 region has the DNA TGTGCTCTTGGGGAAACGGGTATTTTGCTGTGCACCGATAAACTCATCTTT.

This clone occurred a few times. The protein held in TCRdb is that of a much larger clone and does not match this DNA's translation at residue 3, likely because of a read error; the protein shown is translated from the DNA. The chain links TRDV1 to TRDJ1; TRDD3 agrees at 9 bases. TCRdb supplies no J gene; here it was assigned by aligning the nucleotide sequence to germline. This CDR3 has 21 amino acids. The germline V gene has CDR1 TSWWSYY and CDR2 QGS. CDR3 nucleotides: TGTGCTCCTGGGGTCCTCCCCCCCCCTCCTTACTGGGGGAGATACACCGATAAACTCATCTTT. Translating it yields CAPGVLPPPPYWGRYTDKLIF.

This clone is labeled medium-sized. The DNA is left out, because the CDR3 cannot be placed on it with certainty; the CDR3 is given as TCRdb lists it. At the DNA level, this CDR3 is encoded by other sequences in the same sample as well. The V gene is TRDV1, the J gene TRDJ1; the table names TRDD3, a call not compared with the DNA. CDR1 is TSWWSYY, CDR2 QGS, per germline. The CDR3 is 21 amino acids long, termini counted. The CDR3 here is CALGDSTAWGIGASYTDKLIF.

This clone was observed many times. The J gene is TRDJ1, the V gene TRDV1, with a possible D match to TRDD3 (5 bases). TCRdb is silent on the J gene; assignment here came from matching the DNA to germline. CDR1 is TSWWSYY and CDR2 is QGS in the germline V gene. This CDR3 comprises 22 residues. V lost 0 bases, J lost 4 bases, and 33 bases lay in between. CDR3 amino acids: CALGELRFILRGPRPTCDKLIF. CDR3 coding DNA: TGTGCTCTTGGGGAACTTCGATTCATTTTGCGGGGGCCCCGCCCCACTTGCGATAAACTCATCTTT.

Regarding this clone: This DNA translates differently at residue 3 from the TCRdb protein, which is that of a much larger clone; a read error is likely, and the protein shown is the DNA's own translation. The CDR3 loop is CARDSVLMGTGGYAHTDKLIF. DNA for the CDR3: TGTGCCCGTGACTCCGTTTTAATGGGTACTGGGGGATACGCCCACACCGATAAACTCATCTTT. The chain joins TRDV2 to TRDJ1; 13 nucleotides align to TRDD3. Matching the DNA to germline supplied the J gene, which TCRdb does not give. The CDR3 consists of 21 residues. CDR1 is GEAIGNYY and CDR2 is EKD in the germline V gene.

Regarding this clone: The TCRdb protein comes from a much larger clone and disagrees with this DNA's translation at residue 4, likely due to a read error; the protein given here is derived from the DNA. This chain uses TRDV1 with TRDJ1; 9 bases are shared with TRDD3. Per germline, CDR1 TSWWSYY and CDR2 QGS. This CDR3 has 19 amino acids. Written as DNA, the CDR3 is TGTGCTCTTGAGGAACGTAGCTACTGGGGGACCTTGTACACCGATAAACTCATCTTT. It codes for CALEERSYWGTLYTDKLIF.

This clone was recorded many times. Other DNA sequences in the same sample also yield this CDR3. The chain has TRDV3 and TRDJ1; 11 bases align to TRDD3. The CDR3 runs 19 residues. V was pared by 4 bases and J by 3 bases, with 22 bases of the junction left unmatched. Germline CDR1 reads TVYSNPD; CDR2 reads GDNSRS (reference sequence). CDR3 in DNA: TGTGCCTACTCGGCCTTCCTTTTACTGGGGGATATTGGGGCCGATAAACTCATCTTT. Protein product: CAYSAFLLLGDIGADKLIF.

CDR3: CALGDPSFYWGLGVSNTDKLIF. In DNA, the CDR3 is TGTGCTCTTGGGGACCCTTCCTTCTACTGGGGACTGGGGGTCTCTAACACCGATAAACTCATCTTT. The chain uses TRDV1 and TRDJ1; the D gene is possibly TRDD3 (8 bases). The J gene, absent from TCRdb, was called here by matching the DNA to germline. V shed 3 bases and J shed 0 bases, with 32 bases lying between them. The CDR3 is 22 amino acids. The V gene's germline CDR1 is TSWWSYY and CDR2 QGS.

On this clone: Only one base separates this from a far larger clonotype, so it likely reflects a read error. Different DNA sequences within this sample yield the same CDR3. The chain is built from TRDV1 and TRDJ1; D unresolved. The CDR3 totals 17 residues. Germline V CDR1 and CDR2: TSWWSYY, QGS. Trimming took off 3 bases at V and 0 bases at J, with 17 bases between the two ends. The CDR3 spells CALGELMTLAYTDKLIF. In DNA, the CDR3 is TGTGCTCTTGGGGAGCTCATGACCCTGGCGTACACCGATAAACTCATCTTT.

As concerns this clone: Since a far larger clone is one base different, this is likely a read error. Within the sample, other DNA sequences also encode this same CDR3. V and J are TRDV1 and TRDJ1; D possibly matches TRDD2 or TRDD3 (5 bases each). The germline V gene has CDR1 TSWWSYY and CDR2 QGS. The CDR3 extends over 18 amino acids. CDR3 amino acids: CALGDHLRITGTADKLIF. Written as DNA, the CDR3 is TGTGCTCTTGGGGACCACCTACGTATTACTGGTACTGCCGATAAGCTCATCTTT.

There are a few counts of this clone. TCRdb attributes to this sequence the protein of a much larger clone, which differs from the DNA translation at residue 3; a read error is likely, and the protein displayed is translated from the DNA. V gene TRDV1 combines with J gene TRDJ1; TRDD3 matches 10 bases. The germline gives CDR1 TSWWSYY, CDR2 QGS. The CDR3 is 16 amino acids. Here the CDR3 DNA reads TGTGCTTTTGGGGGCCTCCCGAGGGGGGGGATACGCAAACTCATCTTT. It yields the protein CAFGGLPRGGIRKLIF.

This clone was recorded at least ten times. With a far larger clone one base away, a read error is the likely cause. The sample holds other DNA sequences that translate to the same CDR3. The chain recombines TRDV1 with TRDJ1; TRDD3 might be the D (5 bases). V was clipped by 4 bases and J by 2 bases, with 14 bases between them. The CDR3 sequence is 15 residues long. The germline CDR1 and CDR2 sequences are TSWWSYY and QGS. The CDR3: CALGGIGTVTDKLIF. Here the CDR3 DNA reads TGTGCTCTTGGGGGGATAGGGACCGTAACCGATAAACTCATCTTT.

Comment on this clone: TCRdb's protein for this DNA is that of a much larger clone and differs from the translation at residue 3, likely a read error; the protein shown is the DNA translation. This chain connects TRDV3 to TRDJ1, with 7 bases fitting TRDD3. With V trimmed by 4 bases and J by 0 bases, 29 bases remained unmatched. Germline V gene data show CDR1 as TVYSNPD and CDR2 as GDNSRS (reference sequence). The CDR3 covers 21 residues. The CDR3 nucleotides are TGTGCCTGCCTCACAAGGGATACAAATCTAAATCAACCCCCGTACACCGATAAACTCATCTTT. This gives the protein CACLTRDTNLNQPPYTDKLIF. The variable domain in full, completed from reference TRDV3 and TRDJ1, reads CDKVTQSSPDQTVASGSEVVLLCTYDTVYSNPDLFWYRIRPDYSFQFVFYGDNSRSEGADFTQGRFSVKHILTQKAFHLVISPVRTEDSATYYCACLTRDTNLNQPPYTDKLIFGKGTRVTVEP.

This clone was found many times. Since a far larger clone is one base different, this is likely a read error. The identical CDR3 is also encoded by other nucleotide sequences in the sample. The CDR3 loop reads CALGELAFYWGLGVSNTDKLIF. Here the CDR3 DNA reads TGTGCCCTTGGGGAACTAGCTTTCTACTGGGGACTGGGGGTCTCTAACACCGATAAACTCATCTTT. The chain joins TRDV1 to TRDJ1; 8 nucleotides agree with TRDD3. No J gene is reported in TCRdb; it was inferred here by comparing the DNA with germline. The CDR3 consists of 22 residues. Germline V gene sequence: CDR1 TSWWSYY, CDR2 QGS.

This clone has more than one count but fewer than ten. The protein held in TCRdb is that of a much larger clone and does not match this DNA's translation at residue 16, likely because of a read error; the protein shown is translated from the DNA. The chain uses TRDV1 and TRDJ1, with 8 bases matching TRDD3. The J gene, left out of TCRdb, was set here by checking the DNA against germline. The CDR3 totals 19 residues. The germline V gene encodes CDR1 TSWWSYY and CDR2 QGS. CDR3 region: CALGFPGSYLGDAADRLIF. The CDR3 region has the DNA TGTGCTCTTGGGTTCCCCGGTAGTTACTTGGGGGATGCCGCCGATAGACTCATCTTT.

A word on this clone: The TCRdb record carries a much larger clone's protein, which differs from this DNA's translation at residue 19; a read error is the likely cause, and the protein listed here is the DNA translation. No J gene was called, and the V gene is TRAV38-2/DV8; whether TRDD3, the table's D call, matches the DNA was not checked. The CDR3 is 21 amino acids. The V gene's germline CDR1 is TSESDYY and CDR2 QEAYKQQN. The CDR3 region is CAYTVKISRGDWGIRCDKPIF. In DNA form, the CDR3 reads TGTGCTTATACTGTGAAGATTAGTCGCGGGGACTGGGGGATACGATGCGATAAACCCATCTTT.